This T cell receptor beta chain was captured by sequencing in a study of T cell changes during pregnancy in multiple sclerosis. Sequenced by immunoSEQ multiplex PCR; TCRdb stores in-frame clones only, minus some. The repertoire includes approximately 32,000 clones, roughly 87% of them detected once, and around 5% sits in the top ten. This sequence originates from a female donor with multiple sclerosis, enrolled in a pregnancy study. This specimen consisted of CD8+ T cells from peripheral blood mononuclear cells, obtained in the first trimester of pregnancy.

The CDR3 spells CASSGALIAEETQYF. DNA of the CDR3: TGCGCCAGCAGCGGTGCACTGATAGCGGAAGAGACCCAGTACTTC. This sequence joins TRBV4-3 and TRBJ2-5; D is perhaps TRBD2 (6 bases). Trimming cost V 5 bases and J 3 bases, with 16 bases left between them. The V gene's germline CDR1 is LGHNA and CDR2 YSLEER. The CDR3 covers 15 residues.